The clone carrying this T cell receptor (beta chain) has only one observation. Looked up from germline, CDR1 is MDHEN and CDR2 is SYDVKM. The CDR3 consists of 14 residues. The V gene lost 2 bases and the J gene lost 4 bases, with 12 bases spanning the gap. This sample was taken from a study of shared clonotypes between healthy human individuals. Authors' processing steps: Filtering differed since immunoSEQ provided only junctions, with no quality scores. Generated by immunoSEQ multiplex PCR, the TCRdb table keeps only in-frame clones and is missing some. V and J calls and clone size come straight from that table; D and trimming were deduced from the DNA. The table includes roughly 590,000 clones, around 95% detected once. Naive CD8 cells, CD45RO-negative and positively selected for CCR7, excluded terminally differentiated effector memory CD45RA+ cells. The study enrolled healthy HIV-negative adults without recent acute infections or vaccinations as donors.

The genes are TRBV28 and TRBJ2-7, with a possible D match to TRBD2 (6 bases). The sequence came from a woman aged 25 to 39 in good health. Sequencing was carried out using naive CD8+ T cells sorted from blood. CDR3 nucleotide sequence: TGTGCCAGCAGTTTAGGAAGGGCGGGATACGAGCAGTACTTC. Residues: CASSLGRAGYEQYF. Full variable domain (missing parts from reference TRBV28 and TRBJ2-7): DVKVTQSSRYLVKRTGEKVFLECVQDMDHENMFWYRQDPGLGLRLIYFSYDVKMKEKGDIPEGYSVSREKKERFSLILESASTNQTSMYLCASSLGRAGYEQYFGPGTRLTVT.